This TCR beta chain appears in the sequencing data of a study of blood T cells in healthy people across ages. A J-beta primer mix and a sample-barcoded 5' primer were used in a second PCR of roughly 6 to 12 cycles. TCRdb passed the 5' RACE reads through MiXCR, listing each CDR3 protein once. The table includes around 670,000 distinct CDR3 sequences, 25% to 30% detected once. The sample comprised blood. The clonotype was recovered from a woman older than 75 in good health.

CDR3 bases: TGTGCCAGCACCTCTTTGGGAATTCAAGAGACCCAGTACTTC. Translating it yields CASTSLGIQETQYF. The chain couples TRBV7-2 to TRBJ2-5; D unclear. The germline V and J ends were trimmed by 7 bases and 2 bases, with 14 bases remaining between them. The CDR3 runs to 14 residues. Germline-derived CDR1 and CDR2 are SGHTA and FQGNSA. Based on the CDR3 plus reference TRBV7-2 and TRBJ2-5, the full variable domain is GAGVSQSPSNKVTEKGKDVELRCDPISGHTALYWYRQSLGQGLEFLIYFQGNSAPDKSGLPSDRFSAERTGGSVSTLTIQRTQQEDSAVYLCASTSLGIQETQYFGPGTRLLVL.